This T cell receptor (beta chain) was identified in a study of Ad26.COV2.S vaccination and SARS-CoV-2 variants (dated by TCRdb to about 2021). At the level of the whole study: Donors in the vaccine arm were drawn from COV1001, a multicentre, randomized, double-blind, placebo-controlled phase I-IIa trial testing Ad26.COV2.S in healthy adults. Ad26.COV2.S was administered intramuscularly at 5 x 10^10 or 1 x 10^11 viral particles, either as a single shot or as two shots given 56 days apart. Sequencing of the TCRbeta repertoire served to evaluate the specificity and breadth of SARS-CoV-2-reactive T cell receptors following Ad26.COV2.S vaccination. The TCR-sequenced set comprised around 32 samples: approximately 19 Ad26.COV2.S vaccine recipients, 5 placebo recipients and 8 SARS-CoV-2 convalescent individuals. Trial participants were randomized into five groups of five: low-dose or high-dose Ad26.COV2.S given once or twice, or placebo on both occasions. Throughout the experiments and outcome assessment, investigators stayed blinded to trial group allocation.

This clone was detected only once. It has no known antigen specificity. Per-nucleotide qualities are absent, and no much larger clonotype sits a single base away. The treatment or condition label on this specimen signifies: around 19 received Ad26.COV2.S at low or high dose, single or two shots; 5 received placebo; per-sample allocation not given. For vaccine and placebo recipients, the sequenced repertoires came from samples collected on day 63 after the first injection. Between 29 July and 7 August 2020, Cohort 1b enrolled 25 adults aged 18-55 years at one site in Boston, USA. As a vaccine, Ad26.COV2.S was a replication-incompetent adenovirus type 26 vector that expressed a prefusion-stabilized SARS-CoV-2 spike protein derived from the original Wuhan strain. The immunoSEQ Assay was used to sequence TCRbeta CDR3 regions. After extraction, genomic DNA underwent amplification by bias-controlled multiplex PCR, followed by high-throughput sequencing. The authors' analysis ran thus. To quantify the absolute abundance of each unique TCRbeta CDR3 region, sequences were collapsed and filtered. T cell fraction was estimated by normalization of TCRbeta template counts to usable DNA, with usable DNA being measured through amplification of reference genes present in all nucleated cells. Repertoire TCRs were annotated as SARS-CoV-2-specific by exact matching of V gene, CDR3 amino acid sequence and J gene to a known reactive TCR set. The reference SARS-CoV-2 TCR set was derived from MIRA and filtered for enrichment in COVID-19-positive ImmuneCODE repertoires, a step that removed public or cross-reactive TCRs. Based on the MIRA antigens, annotated TCRs were further analysed at the level of specific ORF or position within ORF. Breadth was defined as the number of annotated unique rearrangements divided by the total number of unique productive rearrangements, and depth was defined as the summed frequency of the annotated unique rearrangements. Two-sided Wilcoxon rank-sum tests were used to compare TCR breadth between groups. Not all clones reach the TCRdb copy of this immuneACCESS table, which keeps in-frame sequences only. Checked studies attribute under half of the gap to unresolved V genes and leave the rest unexplained. That table is the source of V, J and clone size, and D and trimming were worked out from the DNA. For this sample there are roughly 700,000 clones; 89% appear just once. The ten largest clones capture about 1.5% of the sample.

CDR1 and CDR2, per the germline V gene (reference sequence), are SEHNR and FQNEAQ. The V end gives up 6 bases and the J end 4 bases, leaving 8 bases in the junction not matched to a gene. From the cysteine through the phenylalanine, the CDR3 covers 15 amino acids. Left in the record is the CDR3 DNA by itself, 45 bases read in frame from the first base. Paper-wide results and their limitations: It was noted by the authors that total T cell responses may have been underestimated by the TCR breadth and depth analyses. Substantial breadth of spike-specific CD8+ and CD4+ T cell responses was reported after vaccination. Vaccine and placebo recipients had similar non-spike TCR breadth, a finding consistent with the vaccine containing only spike. Spike-specific TCR breadth was higher in Ad26.COV2.S recipients than in placebo recipients (P = 0.0014). The study was not powered to compare responses between vaccine doses or regimens.

The chain employs TRBV7-9 and TRBJ1-5, with 8 middle bases fitting TRBD1. This TCR was sampled from a person between 18 and 59 years old who received the Ad26.COV2.S COVID-19 vaccine or a placebo. This material consisted of peripheral blood, taken in a trial of Ad26.COV2.S vaccine versus placebo. The DNA sequence is TGTGCCAGCAGTTCAGGACAGGGCGATAATCAGCCCCAGCATTTT. Its amino acids are CASSSGQGDNQPQHF.